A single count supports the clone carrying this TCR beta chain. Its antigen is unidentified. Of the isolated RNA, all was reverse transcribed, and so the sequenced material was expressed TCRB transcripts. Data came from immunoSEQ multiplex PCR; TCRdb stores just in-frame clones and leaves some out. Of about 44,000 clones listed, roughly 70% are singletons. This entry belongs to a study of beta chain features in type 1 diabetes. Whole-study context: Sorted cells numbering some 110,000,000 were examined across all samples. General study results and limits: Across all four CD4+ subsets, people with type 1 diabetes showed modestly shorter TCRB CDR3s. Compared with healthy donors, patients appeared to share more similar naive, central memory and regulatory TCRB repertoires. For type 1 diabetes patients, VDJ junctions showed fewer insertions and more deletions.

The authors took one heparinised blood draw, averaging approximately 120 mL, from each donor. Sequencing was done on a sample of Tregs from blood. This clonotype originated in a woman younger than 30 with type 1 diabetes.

Written as DNA, the CDR3 is TGTGCCAGCAGCTTACCCAGATGGACAGGAAATAACTATGGCTACACCTTC. Amino acid sequence: CASSLPRWTGNNYGYTF. The rearrangement uses TRBV7-2 and TRBJ1-2; 7 nucleotides align to TRBD1. This CDR3 has 17 amino acids. V trimming: 2 bases; J trimming: 1 base; junction bases outside the gene matches: 10. Germline CDR1 and CDR2: SGHTA and FQGNSA.